What follows is one T cell receptor (beta chain) and its context. The antigen remains unidentified. The junction shows a germline mismatch at one end, possibly a read error. Three rounds of nested PCR, following a modified ARM-PCR protocol, produced the TCRbeta library. TCRdb ran MiXCR on the multiplex PCR reads and lists one entry per CDR3 protein. This table holds some 80,000 distinct CDR3 sequences, 70% to 90% found once. RNA was extracted from bulk tissue without any cell sorting. Distant lung tissue was collected more than 3 cm away from the tumor edge. This sample is part of a study of tumor and adjacent non-tumor tissue in lung cancer. Across the study: Histology: about 13 adenocarcinoma, a couple of squamous cell carcinoma, 1 small cell lung cancer. The study, taken as a whole, reports: Significantly higher TCR diversity was found in tumor than normal lung. Top 100 clones took a larger repertoire share in normal lung. Tumor TCR diversity, when higher, was linked to shorter survival.

The CDR3 loop spans 12 amino acids. Germline loops: CDR1 PRHDT, CDR2 FYEKMQ (reference sequence). This TCR was recovered from a man between 60 and 75 years old with non-small cell lung cancer. Sequenced: distant non-tumor lung tissue. The chain has TRBV13 and TRBJ2-3, with D possibly matching TRBD2 (5 bases). CDR3 sequence: CVSSSSTHTQYF. In DNA form, the CDR3 reads TGTGTCAGCAGCTCTAGCACTCATACGCAGTATTTT.